The entry below describes one TCR beta chain. As yet, its antigen is unknown. Clones were sequenced by immunoSEQ multiplex PCR, and TCRdb holds only the in-frame ones, with some missing. The data show 90,000 to 100,000 clones, with around nine tenths seen just once and under 0.8% held by the top ten. The data derive from a study of OX40 agonist ivuxolimab in advanced cancers. Study-wide points: Relative to CD4+ cells, CD8+ T cells on average had more expanded clones. Expanded peripheral T-cell antigen specificity went undetermined.

Exclusion of a patient followed from autoimmune disease history or systemic immunosuppression. In germline, CDR1 is MNHEY, CDR2 SMNVEV (reference sequence). This CDR3 is built from 13 residues. The V end was cut by 0 bases, the J end by 2 bases, with 3 bases between. The sample in question was CD4+ or CD8+ T cells sorted from blood, obtained in a trial of the OX40 agonist ivuxolimab. This sequence joins TRBV27 and TRBJ2-3; D uncertain. This receptor was taken from an adult with an advanced solid tumor such as melanoma, head and neck, liver or kidney cancer. The CDR3 spells CASSLSYTDTQYF. For the CDR3, the DNA is TGTGCCAGCAGTTTATCGTACACAGATACGCAGTATTTT.